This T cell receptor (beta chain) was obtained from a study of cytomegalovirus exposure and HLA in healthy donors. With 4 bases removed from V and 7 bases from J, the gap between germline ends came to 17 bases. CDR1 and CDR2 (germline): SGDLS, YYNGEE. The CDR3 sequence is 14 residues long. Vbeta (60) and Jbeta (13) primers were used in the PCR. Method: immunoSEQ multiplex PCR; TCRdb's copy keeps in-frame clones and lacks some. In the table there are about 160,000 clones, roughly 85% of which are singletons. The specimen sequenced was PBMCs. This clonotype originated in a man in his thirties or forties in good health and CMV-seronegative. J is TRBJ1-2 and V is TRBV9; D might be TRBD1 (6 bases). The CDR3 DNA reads TGTGCCAGCAGCACCCGGACAGTGGGAAGTGGCTACACCTTC. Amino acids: CASSTRTVGSGYTF.